This T cell receptor (beta chain) was recovered during a study of CD8+ T cells in alopecia areata. As for the study in general: Treated patients were dosed with oral tofacitinib, taking 5 to 10 mg twice daily.

Reverse transcribed after extraction, RNA yielded cDNA as the sequencing template. Only in-frame clones appear in the TCRdb table, and some are missing; sequencing was by immunoSEQ multiplex PCR. The sample lists roughly 170,000 clones; around 50% were seen once. To note about this clone: Antigen specificity is unknown.

Treatment noted: oral pan-JAK inhibitor, 5-10 mg twice daily. Study observations and caveats: It was less clear whether patients shared TCRs than it was in mice, possibly because of HLA. Many expanded lesional clones persisted during tofacitinib (in both scalp and blood).

The sequenced sample was CD8+ T cells sorted from blood, obtained at week 24, from a patient treated with tofacitinib. This TCR came from a human donor with alopecia areata.

CDR3 DNA: TGTGCCAGCAGCTCGAGTGAGGACACCGGGGAGCTGTTTTTT. Translation: CASSSSEDTGELFF. The J gene is TRBJ2-2, the V gene TRBV11-2; no firm D call. CDR1 and CDR2 from the germline V gene are SGHAT and FQNNGV. V gave up 4 bases and J gave up 3 bases, with 9 bases separating them. The CDR3 is made up of 14 amino acids.